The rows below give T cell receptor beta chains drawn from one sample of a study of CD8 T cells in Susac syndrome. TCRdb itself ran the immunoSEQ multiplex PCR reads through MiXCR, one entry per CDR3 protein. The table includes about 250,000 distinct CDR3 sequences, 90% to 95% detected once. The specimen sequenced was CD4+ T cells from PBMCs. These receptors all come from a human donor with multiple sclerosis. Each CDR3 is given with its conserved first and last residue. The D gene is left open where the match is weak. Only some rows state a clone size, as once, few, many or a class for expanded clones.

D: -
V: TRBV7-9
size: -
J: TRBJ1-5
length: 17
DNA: TGTGCCAGCAGCTTAGGTTCTGGGAATGGGGGCAATCAGCCCCAGCATTTT
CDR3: CASSLGSGNGGNQPQHF

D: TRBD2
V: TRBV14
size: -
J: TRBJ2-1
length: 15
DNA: TGTGCCAGCAGCCAAAAGCGGGGACCCTACAATGAGCAGTTCTTC
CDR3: CASSQKRGPYNEQFF

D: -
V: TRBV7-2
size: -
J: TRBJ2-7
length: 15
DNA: TGTGCCAGCAGCCCTTCTGGCCCTTTCGCCTACGAGCAGTACTTC
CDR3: CASSPSGPFAYEQYF

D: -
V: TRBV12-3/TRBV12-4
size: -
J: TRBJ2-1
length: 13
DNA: TGTGCCAGCAGCCGCACCCCGGGGTATGAGCAGTTCTTC
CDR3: CASSRTPGYEQFF

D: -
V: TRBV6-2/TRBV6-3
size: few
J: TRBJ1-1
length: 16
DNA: TGTGCCAGCAGTTCGGTCGGCAGGGCGGCGGACACTGAAGCTTTCTTT
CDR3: CASSSVGRAADTEAFF

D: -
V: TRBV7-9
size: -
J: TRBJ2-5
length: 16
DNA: TGTGCCAGCAGCTTAGCACAAAGCGGCTACCAAGAGACCCAGTACTTC
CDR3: CASSLAQSGYQETQYF

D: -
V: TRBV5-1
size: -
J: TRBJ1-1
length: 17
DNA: TGCGCCAGCAGCCAGGGCAGGGGATCACCCATGAACACTGAAGCTTTCTTT
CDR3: CASSQGRGSPMNTEAFF

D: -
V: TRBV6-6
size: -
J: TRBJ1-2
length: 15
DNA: TGTGCCAGCAGTCGGGAGGGGGGTATGGGCTATGGCTACACCTTC
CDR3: CASSREGGMGYGYTF

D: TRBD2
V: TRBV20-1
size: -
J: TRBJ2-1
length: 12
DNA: TGCAGTGTGGTAGCGGGGAACAATGAGCAGTTCTTC
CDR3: CSVVAGNNEQFF

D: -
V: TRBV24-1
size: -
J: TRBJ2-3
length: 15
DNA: TGTGCCACCGGGGCCCGCGGGGATTGGACAGATACGCAGTATTTT
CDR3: CATGARGDWTDTQYF

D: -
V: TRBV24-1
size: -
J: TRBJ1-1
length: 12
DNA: TGTGCCACCAGTGATGCAAACACTGAAGCTTTCTTT
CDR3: CATSDANTEAFF

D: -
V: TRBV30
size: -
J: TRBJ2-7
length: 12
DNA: TGTGCCGGGGGGAGGGGGTCCTACGAGCAGTACTTC
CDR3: CAGGRGSYEQYF

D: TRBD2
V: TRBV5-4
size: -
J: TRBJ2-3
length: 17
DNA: TGTGCCAGCAGCCCAACCCCGACCGGGACTATCACAGATACGCAGTATTTT
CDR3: CASSPTPTGTITDTQYF

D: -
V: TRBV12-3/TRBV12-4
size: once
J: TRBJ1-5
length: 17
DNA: TGTGCCAGCAGTCCCGGAAGGAATGGGGTGAGCAATCAGCCCCAGCATTTT
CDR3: CASSPGRNGVSNQPQHF

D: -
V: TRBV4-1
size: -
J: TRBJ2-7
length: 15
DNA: TGCGCCAGCAGCCTGGGGGCGGGGGCCTCTCACGAGCAGTACTTC
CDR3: CASSLGAGASHEQYF

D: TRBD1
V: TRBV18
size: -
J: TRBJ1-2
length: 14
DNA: TGTGCCAGCTCATCGGACAGGGAGGCCTATGGCTACACCTTC
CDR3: CASSSDREAYGYTF

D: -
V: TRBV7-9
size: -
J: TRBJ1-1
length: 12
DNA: TGTGCCAGCAGCTTTAGTAGCACTGAAGCTTTCTTT
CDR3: CASSFSSTEAFF